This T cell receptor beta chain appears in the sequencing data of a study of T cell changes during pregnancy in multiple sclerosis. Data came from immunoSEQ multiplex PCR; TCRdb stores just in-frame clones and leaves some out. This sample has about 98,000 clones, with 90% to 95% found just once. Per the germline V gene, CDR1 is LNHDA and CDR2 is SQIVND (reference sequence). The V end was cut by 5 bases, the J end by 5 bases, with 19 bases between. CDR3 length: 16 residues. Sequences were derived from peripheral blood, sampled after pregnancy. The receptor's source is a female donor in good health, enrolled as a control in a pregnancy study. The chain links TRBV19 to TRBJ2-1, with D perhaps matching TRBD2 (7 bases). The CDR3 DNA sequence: TGTGCCAGTAGTGGCCTAGTCGGGCGGGGGCACAATGAGCAGTTCTTC. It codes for CASSGLVGRGHNEQFF.